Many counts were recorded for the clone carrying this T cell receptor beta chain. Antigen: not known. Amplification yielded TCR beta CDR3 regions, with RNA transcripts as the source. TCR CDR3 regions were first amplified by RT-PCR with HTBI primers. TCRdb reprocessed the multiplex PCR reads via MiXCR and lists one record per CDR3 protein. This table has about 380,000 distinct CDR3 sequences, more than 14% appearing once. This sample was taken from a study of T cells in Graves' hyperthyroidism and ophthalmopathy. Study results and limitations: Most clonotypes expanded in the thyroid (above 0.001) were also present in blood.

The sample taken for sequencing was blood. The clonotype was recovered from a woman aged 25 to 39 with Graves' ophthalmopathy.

The CDR3 region is CASKFELGTQYF. The CDR3 DNA reads as TGTGCCAGCAAGTTCGAGCTGGGGACCCAGTACTTC. The chain combines TRBV2 with TRBJ2-5; D not resolved. Looked up from germline, CDR1 is SNHLY and CDR2 is FYNNEI. This CDR3 contains 12 residues. The V and J ends lost 7 bases and 7 bases respectively, with 13 bases between them.